The 28 T cell receptor beta chains in this list originate from one sample, sequenced in a study of PD-1 blockade in classical Hodgkin lymphoma. Brentuximab vedotin exposure varied, and every patient relapsed after autologous stem cell transplantation. The data were produced by immunoSEQ multiplex PCR, yet TCRdb's version contains in-frame clones alone and is incomplete. The sample includes roughly 28,000 clones, roughly 70% seen only once; the top ten take about a quarter. Material: peripheral blood mononuclear cells (PBMCs), obtained before the second cycle of nivolumab. The receptors were sampled from a human donor with classical Hodgkin lymphoma.

The rearrangement joins TRBV10-2 to TRBJ1-6, with TRBD1 matching over 9 bases. V gave up 4 bases and J gave up 11 bases; unmatched junction bases: 15. The germline V gene encodes CDR1 WSHSY and CDR2 SAAADI. CDR3 size: 17 residues. CDR3: CASSVSGGQGWNPPLHF. The CDR3 DNA is TGCGCCAGCAGTGTTTCGGGGGGACAGGGTTGGAACCCACCCCTCCACTTT.

For the CDR3, the DNA is TGCGCCAGCAGCTCGACGACAGGGGCCACAGAGACCCAGTACTTC. Its translation: CASSSTTGATETQYF. The chain combines TRBV5-1 with TRBJ2-5; 8 nucleotides agree with TRBD1. The length of the CDR3 is 15 residues. Germline-derived CDR1 and CDR2 are SGHRS and YFSETQ. The V segment lost 3 bases and the J segment 4 bases; nucleotides outside the gene matches: 8. Complete variable domain (other parts from reference TRBV5-1 and TRBJ2-5): KAGVTQTPRYLIKTRGQQVTLSCSPISGHRSVSWYQQTPGQGLQFLFEYFSETQRNKGNFPGRFSGRQFSNSRSEMNVSTLELGDSALYLCASSSTTGATETQYFGPGTRLLVL.

V and J are TRBV29-1 and TRBJ1-2; D remains ambiguous. Trimming shortened V by 4 bases and J by 1 base, and 7 bases separated the two germline ends. From germline, CDR1 is SQVTM and CDR2 ANQGSEA. The CDR3 extends over 12 amino acids. The CDR3 sequence: CSVVEGNYGYTF. CDR3 nucleotide sequence: TGCAGCGTTGTCGAGGGTAACTATGGCTACACCTTC.

This chain connects TRBV9 to TRBJ2-1, with D unclear. Trimming took off 3 bases at V and 0 bases at J, with 16 bases between the two ends. This CDR3 contains 17 residues. From germline, CDR1 is SGDLS and CDR2 YYNGEE. CDR3 nucleotides: TGTGCCAGCAGCGAGGGCCCGCGTTTCGGCTCCTACAATGAGCAGTTCTTC. Protein sequence: CASSEGPRFGSYNEQFF.

This clone was seen a single time. The chain has TRBV6-5 and TRBJ2-1; 7 bases agree with TRBD1. The CDR3 has 13 residues. The germline gives CDR1 MNHEY, CDR2 SVGAGI. The ends lost 0 bases at V and 9 bases at J; junction bases unmatched: 2. CDR3 DNA sequence: TGTGCCAGCAGTTACTCGACAGGGACTGAGCAGTTCTTC. Its translation: CASSYSTGTEQFF.

This chain joins TRBV19 and TRBJ1-3; TRBD1 might be the D (6 bases). Deletions cut 7 bases from V and 0 bases from J, with 16 bases between. This CDR3 contains 16 residues. Germline assignment: CDR1 LNHDA and CDR2 SQIVND (reference sequence). In DNA, the CDR3 is TGTGCCAGTACCGCGGAGGGGGTGTACTCTGGAAACACCATATATTTT. It is translated as CASTAEGVYSGNTIYF.

The chain links TRBV6-5 to TRBJ1-6; unclear D gene. This CDR3 contains 16 residues. The germline V gene has CDR1 MNHEY and CDR2 SVGAGI. Trimming left V 2 bases short and J 7 bases short, with 15 bases between. This CDR3 is CASSYLQGGLNSPLHF. The CDR3 DNA is TGTGCCAGCAGTTACCTCCAAGGTGGGCTGAATTCACCCCTCCACTTT.

The genes are TRBV7-9 and TRBJ2-7; D remains ambiguous. Trimming took 2 bases from V and 2 from J, leaving 10 bases between them. This CDR3 has 14 amino acids. Germline CDR1 and CDR2: SEHNR and FQNEAQ (reference sequence). The CDR3 loop is CASSLYAETYEQYF. The CDR3 DNA sequence: TGTGCCAGCAGCTTATACGCAGAAACCTACGAGCAGTACTTC.

J is TRBJ2-6 and V is TRBV9; D gene unclear. In germline, CDR1 is SGDLS, CDR2 YYNGEE. V was pared by 4 bases and J by 4 bases, with 15 bases between. The CDR3 runs to 16 residues. CDR3 DNA sequence: TGTGCCAGCAGCCCCGACCCGACGAGGGGGGCCAACGTCCTGACTTTC. It translates to CASSPDPTRGANVLTF.

This clone was observed many times. V and J are TRBV28 and TRBJ2-5; D perhaps matches TRBD1 (5 bases). From germline, CDR1 is MDHEN and CDR2 SYDVKM. Trimming removed 3 bases at V and 3 bases at J, with 14 bases between. The CDR3 has 15 amino acids. For the CDR3, the DNA is TGTGCCAGCAGTTTTCAGTCTGCAGGGAAAGAGACCCAGTACTTC. It encodes CASSFQSAGKETQYF.

Regarding this clone: The junction shows a germline mismatch at one end, possibly a read error. The chain uses TRBV27 and TRBJ1-6, with TRBD1 as a possible D gene (6 bases). The CDR3 runs 14 residues. Germline V gene sequence: CDR1 MNHEY, CDR2 SMNVEV (reference sequence). DNA of the CDR3: TGTGCCAACAGTTTTCGGGGGGCCGGTTCACCCCTCCACTTT. Amino acids: CANSFRGAGSPLHF.

The chain uses TRBV5-6 and TRBJ1-2; a possible D gene is TRBD1 (5 bases). This CDR3 is 15 amino acids long. The germline V gene has CDR1 SGHDT and CDR2 YYEEEE. V lost 2 bases and J 1 base, leaving 12 bases between the germline ends. CDR3 protein: CASSLRGLDNYGYTF. CDR3 DNA sequence: TGTGCCAGCAGCTTAAGGGGCCTCGATAACTATGGCTACACCTTC.

This clone was seen only a few times. J is TRBJ2-7 and V is TRBV29-1; D gene ambiguous. Per germline, CDR1 SQVTM and CDR2 ANQGSEA. V dropped 4 bases and J dropped 0 bases, with 7 bases sitting between them. The CDR3 covers 12 residues. Here the CDR3 reads CSVGLSSYEQYF. DNA of the CDR3: TGCAGCGTTGGACTGTCCTCCTACGAGCAGTACTTC.

This clone is medium-sized in the sample. Other DNA variants within this sample encode the same CDR3. This sequence joins TRBV7-9 and TRBJ1-5; D is ambiguous. Germline V CDR1 and CDR2: SEHNR, FQNEAQ (reference sequence). Between the trimmed V and J ends, which lost 1 base and 6 bases, there was a span of 4 bases. The CDR3 is made up of 12 amino acids. CDR3 sequence: CASSLGTQPQHF. CDR3 DNA sequence: TGTGCCAGCAGCTTAGGGACTCAGCCCCAGCATTTT.

This clone has only one observation. The V gene is TRBV28, the J gene TRBJ1-2; 7 bases map to TRBD1. The CDR3 has 13 amino acids. From germline, CDR1 is MDHEN and CDR2 SYDVKM. With 8 bases clipped from V and 2 bases from J, the junction kept 5 bases outside the gene matches. Here the CDR3 DNA reads TGTGCCAGCCTAACAGGGGAGAACTATGGCTACACCTTC. Translated, it gives CASLTGENYGYTF.

V usage is TRBV19 and J usage is TRBJ2-1, with TRBD2 matching over 8 bases. The V segment lost 7 bases and the J segment 2 bases; nucleotides outside the gene matches: 4. This CDR3 is built from 14 residues. Germline loops: CDR1 LNHDA, CDR2 SQIVND (reference sequence). The DNA for the CDR3 is TGTGCCAGTACTTACGGGAGGGCCTACAATGAGCAGTTCTTC. This sequence encodes CASTYGRAYNEQFF.

The chain uses TRBV4-3 and TRBJ1-1; D gene unclear. Trimming removed 0 bases at V and 5 bases at J, with 10 bases between. This CDR3 has 14 residues. CDR1 and CDR2 (germline): LGHNA, YSLEER. The CDR3 sequence is CASSQEISGTEAFF. The CDR3 DNA reads as TGCGCCAGCAGCCAAGAGATCTCAGGAACTGAAGCTTTCTTT.

This rearrangement joins TRBV30 to TRBJ2-7; D is uncertain. V was trimmed by 3 bases and J by 1 base, leaving 16 bases between them. This CDR3 spans 15 amino acids. The germline V gene has CDR1 GTSNPN and CDR2 SVGIG (reference sequence). The CDR3 spells CAWSRGRLLSYEQYF. The CDR3 DNA reads TGTGCCTGGAGCCGAGGACGCTTATTATCCTACGAGCAGTACTTC.

The J gene is TRBJ1-5, the V gene TRBV7-9; D uncertain. CDR1 and CDR2 from the germline V gene are SEHNR and FQNEAQ (reference sequence). The CDR3 length is 12 residues. V lost 1 base, J lost 6 bases, and 4 bases lay in between. In nucleotides, the CDR3 is TGTGCCAGCAGCTTAGGGGGTCAGCCCCAGCATTTT. It is translated as CASSLGGQPQHF.

This chain joins TRBV18 and TRBJ1-4, with TRBD1 as a possible D gene (5 bases). Germline V gene lookup returns CDR1 KGHSH and CDR2 LQKENI. Trimming took 2 bases from V and 2 from J, leaving 12 bases between them. The CDR3 contains 16 residues. The CDR3 sequence: CASSPSGAATNEKLFF. Written as DNA, the CDR3 is TGTGCCAGCTCACCAAGCGGGGCTGCGACTAATGAAAAACTGTTTTTT.

V is TRBV5-1 and J is TRBJ2-1; 8 bases are shared with TRBD1. Germline assignment: CDR1 SGHRS and CDR2 YFSETQ. V trimming: 4 bases; J trimming: 6 bases; junction bases outside the gene matches: 9. The CDR3 consists of 15 residues. The CDR3 nucleotides read TGCGCCAGCAGCATAACACAGGGGGTCGGCAATGAGCAGTTCTTC. Residues: CASSITQGVGNEQFF.

The chain couples TRBV7-9 to TRBJ1-6; TRBD1 aligns across 8 bases. CDR3 size: 13 residues. In germline, CDR1 is SEHNR, CDR2 FQNEAQ (reference sequence). Trimming cost V 10 bases and J 6 bases; bases outside gene matches: 5. This CDR3 reads CATHQGANSPLHF. The CDR3 bases are TGTGCCACGCACCAGGGGGCTAATTCACCCCTCCACTTT.

The chain uses TRBV7-9 and TRBJ2-3; 9 nucleotides align to TRBD2. After removal of 2 bases from V and 4 bases from J, the junction contained 10 bases not matched to a gene. The CDR3 runs 17 residues. Germline loops: CDR1 SEHNR, CDR2 FQNEAQ (reference sequence). This CDR3 reads CASSLLLGGGAADTQYF. CDR3 DNA: TGTGCCAGCAGCTTACTACTGGGCGGGGGGGCCGCAGATACGCAGTATTTT.

This rearrangement joins TRBV4-1 to TRBJ1-3; no firm D call. Trimming left V 0 bases short and J 4 bases short, with 13 bases between. CDR3 length equals 16 residues. Germline assignment: CDR1 MGHRA and CDR2 YSYEKL. The CDR3 sequence is CASSQEGGHQGNTIYF. The DNA of the CDR3 is TGCGCCAGCAGCCAAGAGGGCGGGCATCAGGGAAACACCATATATTTT.

The chain links TRBV29-1 to TRBJ1-4; D unresolved. The CDR3 runs 12 residues. In germline, CDR1 is SQVTM, CDR2 ANQGSEA. Trimming removed 6 bases from V and 3 bases from J, with 8 bases in between. The CDR3, as DNA: TGCAGCGTCCCAGGCCCTAATGAAAAACTGTTTTTT. It specifies CSVPGPNEKLFF.

This chain links TRBV25-1 with TRBJ1-1; D might be TRBD1 (5 bases). V gave up 4 bases and J gave up 0 bases, with 12 bases separating them. CDR1 and CDR2 from the germline V gene are MGHDK and SYGVNS. The CDR3 has 15 residues. CDR3 protein: CASSGRGRLNTEAFF. CDR3 nucleotide sequence: TGTGCCAGCAGTGGCCGGGGGAGATTGAACACTGAAGCTTTCTTT.

The sample holds one count of this clone. The junction and the germline gene differ at one end; a read error may be behind it. The V and J genes are TRBV7-7 and TRBJ2-2, with D possibly being TRBD1 or TRBD2 (5 bases each). Germline CDR1 is SSHAT and CDR2 is FNYEAQ (reference sequence). The CDR3 consists of 14 residues. The CDR3 reads CASSIRDGTGELFF. In DNA, the CDR3 is TGTGCTAGCAGCATCCGGGACGGAACCGGGGAGCTGTTTTTT.

This chain connects TRBV4-2 to TRBJ1-5; perhaps TRBD1 as D (5 bases). The CDR3 loop spans 14 amino acids. The V end was cut by 0 bases, the J end by 6 bases, with 9 bases between. Germline V gene sequence: CDR1 LGHNA, CDR2 YNFKEQ. CDR3: CASSQDRVAQPQHF. The CDR3 DNA is TGTGCCAGCAGCCAAGACAGGGTGGCTCAGCCCCAGCATTTT.